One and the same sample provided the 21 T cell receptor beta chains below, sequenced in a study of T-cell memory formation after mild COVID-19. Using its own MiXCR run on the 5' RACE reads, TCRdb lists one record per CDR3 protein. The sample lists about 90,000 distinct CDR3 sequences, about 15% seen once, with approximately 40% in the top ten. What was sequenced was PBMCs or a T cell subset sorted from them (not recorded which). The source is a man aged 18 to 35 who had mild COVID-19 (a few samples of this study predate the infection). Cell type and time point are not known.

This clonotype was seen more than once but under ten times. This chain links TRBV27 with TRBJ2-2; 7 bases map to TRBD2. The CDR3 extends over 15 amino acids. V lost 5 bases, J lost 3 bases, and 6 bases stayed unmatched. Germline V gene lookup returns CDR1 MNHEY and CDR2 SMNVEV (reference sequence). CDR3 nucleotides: TGTGCCAGCAGTCCCTTGGCGGGGGACACCGGGGAGCTGTTTTTT. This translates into CASSPLAGDTGELFF.

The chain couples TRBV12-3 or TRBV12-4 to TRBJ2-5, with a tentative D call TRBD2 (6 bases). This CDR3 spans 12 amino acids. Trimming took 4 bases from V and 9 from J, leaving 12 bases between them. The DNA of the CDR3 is TGTGCCAGCAGTTGGGACTCGGGGGCCCAGTACTTC. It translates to CASSWDSGAQYF.

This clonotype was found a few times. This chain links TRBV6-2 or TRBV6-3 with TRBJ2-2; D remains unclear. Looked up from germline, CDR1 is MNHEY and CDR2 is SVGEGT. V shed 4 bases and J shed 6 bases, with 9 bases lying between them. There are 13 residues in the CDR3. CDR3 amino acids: CASSFTVSGELFF. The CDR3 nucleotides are TGTGCCAGCAGTTTCACGGTTTCCGGGGAGCTGTTTTTT.

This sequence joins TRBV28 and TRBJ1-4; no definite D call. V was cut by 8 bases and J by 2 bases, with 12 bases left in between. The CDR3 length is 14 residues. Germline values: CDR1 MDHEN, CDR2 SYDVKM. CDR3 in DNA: TGTGCCAGCTCTTTCCGGATGACTAATGAAAAACTGTTTTTT. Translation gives CASSFRMTNEKLFF.

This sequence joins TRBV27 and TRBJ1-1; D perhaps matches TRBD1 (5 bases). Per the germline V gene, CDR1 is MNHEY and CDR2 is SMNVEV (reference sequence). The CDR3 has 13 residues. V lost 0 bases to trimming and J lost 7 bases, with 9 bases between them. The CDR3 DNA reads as TGTGCCAGCAGTTTATCGAGTGGGGGTGAAGCTTTCTTT. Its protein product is CASSLSSGGEAFF.

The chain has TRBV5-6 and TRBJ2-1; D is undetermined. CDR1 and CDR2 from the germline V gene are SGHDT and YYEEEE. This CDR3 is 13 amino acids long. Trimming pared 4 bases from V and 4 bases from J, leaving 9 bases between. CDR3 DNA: TGTGCCAGCAGCCCGACGGAGTACAATGAGCAGTTCTTC. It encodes CASSPTEYNEQFF.

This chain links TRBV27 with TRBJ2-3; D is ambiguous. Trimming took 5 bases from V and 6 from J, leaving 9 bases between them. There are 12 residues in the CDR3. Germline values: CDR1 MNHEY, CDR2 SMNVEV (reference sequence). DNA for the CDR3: TGTGCCAGCAGTAGCTCGGTCGATACGCAGTATTTT. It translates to CASSSSVDTQYF.

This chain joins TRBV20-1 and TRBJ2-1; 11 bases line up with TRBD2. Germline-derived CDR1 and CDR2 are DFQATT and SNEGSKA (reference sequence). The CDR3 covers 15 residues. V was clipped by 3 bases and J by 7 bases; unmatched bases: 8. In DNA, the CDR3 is TGCAGTGCTAGCCGGGTAGCGGGGGGGCCAAATGAGCAGTTCTTC. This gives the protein CSASRVAGGPNEQFF.

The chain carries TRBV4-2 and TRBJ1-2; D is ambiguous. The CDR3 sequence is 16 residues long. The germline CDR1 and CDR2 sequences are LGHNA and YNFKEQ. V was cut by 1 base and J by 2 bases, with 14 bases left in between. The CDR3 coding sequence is TGTGCCAGCAGCCAAGTTTATGGGGATAGCAACTATGGCTACACCTTC. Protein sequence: CASSQVYGDSNYGYTF.

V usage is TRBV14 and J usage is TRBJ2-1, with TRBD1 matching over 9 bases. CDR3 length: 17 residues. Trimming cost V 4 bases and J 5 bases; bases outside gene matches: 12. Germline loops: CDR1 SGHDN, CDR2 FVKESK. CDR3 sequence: CASSPAGWDRVHNEQFF. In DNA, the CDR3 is TGTGCCAGCAGCCCCGCAGGGTGGGACAGGGTCCACAATGAGCAGTTCTTC.

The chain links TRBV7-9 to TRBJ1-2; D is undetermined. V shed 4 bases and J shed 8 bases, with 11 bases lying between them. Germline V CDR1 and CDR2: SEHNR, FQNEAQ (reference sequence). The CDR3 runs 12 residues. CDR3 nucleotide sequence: TGTGCCAGCAGCTCACCTGGGGAAGGCTACACCTTC. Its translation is CASSSPGEGYTF.

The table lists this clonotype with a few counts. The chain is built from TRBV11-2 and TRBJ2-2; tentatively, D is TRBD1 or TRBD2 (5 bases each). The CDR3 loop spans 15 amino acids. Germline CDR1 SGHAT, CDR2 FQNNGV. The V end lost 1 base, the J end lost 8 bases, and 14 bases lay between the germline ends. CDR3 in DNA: TGTGCCAGCAGCTTAGTTTCAGGGACGCCGGGGGAGCTGTTTTTT. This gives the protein CASSLVSGTPGELFF. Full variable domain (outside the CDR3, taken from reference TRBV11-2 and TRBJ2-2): EAGVAQSPRYKIIEKRQSVAFWCNPISGHATLYWYQQILGQGPKLLIQFQNNGVVDDSQLPKDRFSAERLKGVDSTLKIQPAKLEDSAVYLCASSLVSGTPGELFFGEGSRLTVL.

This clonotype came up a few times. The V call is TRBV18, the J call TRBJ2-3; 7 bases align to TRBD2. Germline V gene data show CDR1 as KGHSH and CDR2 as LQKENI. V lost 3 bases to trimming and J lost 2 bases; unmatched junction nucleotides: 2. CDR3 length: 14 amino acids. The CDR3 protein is CASSPTSLTDTQYF. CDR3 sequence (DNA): TGTGCCAGCTCACCGACTAGCCTCACAGATACGCAGTATTTT.

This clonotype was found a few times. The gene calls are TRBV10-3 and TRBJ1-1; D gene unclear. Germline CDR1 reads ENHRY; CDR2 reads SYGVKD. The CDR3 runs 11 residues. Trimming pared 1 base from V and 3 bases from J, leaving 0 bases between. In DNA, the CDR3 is TGTGCCATCAGTGAGTACACTGAAGCTTTCTTT. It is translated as CAISEYTEAFF.

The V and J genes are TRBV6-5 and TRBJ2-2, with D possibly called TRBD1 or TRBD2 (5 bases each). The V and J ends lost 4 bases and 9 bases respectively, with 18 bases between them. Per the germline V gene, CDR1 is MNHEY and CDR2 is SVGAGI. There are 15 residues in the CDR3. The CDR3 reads CASSWSGAGHRELFF. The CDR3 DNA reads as TGTGCCAGCAGTTGGTCCGGGGCCGGACACCGGGAGCTGTTTTTT.

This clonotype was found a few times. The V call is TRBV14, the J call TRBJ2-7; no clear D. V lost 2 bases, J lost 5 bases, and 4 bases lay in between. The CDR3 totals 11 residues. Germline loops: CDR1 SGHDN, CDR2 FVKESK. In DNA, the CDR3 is TGTGCCAGCAGCCAATCGGACGAGCAGTACTTC. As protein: CASSQSDEQYF.

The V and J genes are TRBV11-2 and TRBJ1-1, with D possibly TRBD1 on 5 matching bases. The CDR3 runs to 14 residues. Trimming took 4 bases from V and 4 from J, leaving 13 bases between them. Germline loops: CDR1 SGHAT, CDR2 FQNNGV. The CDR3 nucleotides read TGTGCCAGCAGCTCCACTTCTGGGGCCACTGAAGCTTTCTTT. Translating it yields CASSSTSGATEAFF.

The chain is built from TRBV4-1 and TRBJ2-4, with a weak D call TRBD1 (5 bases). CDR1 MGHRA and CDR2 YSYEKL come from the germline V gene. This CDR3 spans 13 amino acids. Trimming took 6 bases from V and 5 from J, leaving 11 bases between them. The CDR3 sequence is CASSDSHENIQYF. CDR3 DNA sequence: TGCGCCAGCAGTGACAGCCATGAAAACATTCAGTACTTC.

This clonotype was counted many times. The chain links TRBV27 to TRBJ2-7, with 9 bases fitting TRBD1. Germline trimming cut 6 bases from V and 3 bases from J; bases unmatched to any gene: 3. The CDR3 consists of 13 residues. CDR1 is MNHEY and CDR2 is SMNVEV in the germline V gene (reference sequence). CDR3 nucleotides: TGTGCCAGCAGGGGGGGACAGGGCTACGAGCAGTACTTC. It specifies CASRGGQGYEQYF.

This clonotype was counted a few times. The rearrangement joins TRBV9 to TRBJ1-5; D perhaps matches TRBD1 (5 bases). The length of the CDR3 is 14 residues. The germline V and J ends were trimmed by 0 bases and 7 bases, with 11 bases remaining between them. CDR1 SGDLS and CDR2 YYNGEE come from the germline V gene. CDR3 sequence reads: CASSVAGGAQPQHF. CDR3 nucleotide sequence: TGTGCCAGCAGCGTAGCGGGGGGTGCGCAGCCCCAGCATTTT.

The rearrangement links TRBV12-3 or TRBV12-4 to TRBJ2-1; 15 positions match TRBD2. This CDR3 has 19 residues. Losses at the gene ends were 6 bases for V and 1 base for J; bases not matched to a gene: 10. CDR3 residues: CASSSPGLAGGGSYNEQFF. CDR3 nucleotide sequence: TGTGCCAGCAGCTCTCCGGGACTAGCGGGGGGCGGTTCCTACAATGAGCAGTTCTTC.